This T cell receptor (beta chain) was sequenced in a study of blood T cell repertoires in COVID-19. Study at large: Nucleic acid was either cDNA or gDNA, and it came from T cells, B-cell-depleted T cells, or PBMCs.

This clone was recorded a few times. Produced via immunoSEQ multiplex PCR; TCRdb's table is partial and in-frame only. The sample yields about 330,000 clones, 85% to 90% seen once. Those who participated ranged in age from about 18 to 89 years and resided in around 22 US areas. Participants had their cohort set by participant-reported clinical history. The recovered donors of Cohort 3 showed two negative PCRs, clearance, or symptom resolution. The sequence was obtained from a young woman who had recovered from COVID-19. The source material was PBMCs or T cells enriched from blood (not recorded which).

CDR3 loop: CASSPRGGGLNEKLFF. The CDR3 bases are TGTGCCAGCTCACCAAGGGGGGGAGGATTGAACGAAAAACTGTTTTTT. V usage is TRBV18 and J usage is TRBJ1-4; D is possibly TRBD1 (6 bases). Germline CDR1 KGHSH, CDR2 LQKENI. V lost 2 bases, J lost 8 bases, and 18 bases lay in between. This CDR3 has 16 residues. Supplemented by reference TRBV18 and TRBJ1-4, the full variable domain reads NAGVMQNPRHLVRRRGQEARLRCSPMKGHSHVYWYRQLPEEGLKFMVYLQKENIIDESGMPKERFSAEFPKEGPSILRIQQVVRGDSAAYFCASSPRGGGLNEKLFFGSGTQLSVL.